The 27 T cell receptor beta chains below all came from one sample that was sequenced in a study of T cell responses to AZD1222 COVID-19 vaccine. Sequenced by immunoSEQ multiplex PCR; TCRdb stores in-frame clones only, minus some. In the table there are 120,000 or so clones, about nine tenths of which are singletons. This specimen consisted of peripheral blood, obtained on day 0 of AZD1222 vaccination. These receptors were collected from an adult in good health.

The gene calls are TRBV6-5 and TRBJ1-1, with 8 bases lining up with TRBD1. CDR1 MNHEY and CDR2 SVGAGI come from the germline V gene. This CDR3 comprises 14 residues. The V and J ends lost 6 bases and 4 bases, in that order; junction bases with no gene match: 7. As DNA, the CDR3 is TGTGCCAGCAGCCTCGGACAGGGAGGCACTGAAGCTTTCTTT. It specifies CASSLGQGGTEAFF.

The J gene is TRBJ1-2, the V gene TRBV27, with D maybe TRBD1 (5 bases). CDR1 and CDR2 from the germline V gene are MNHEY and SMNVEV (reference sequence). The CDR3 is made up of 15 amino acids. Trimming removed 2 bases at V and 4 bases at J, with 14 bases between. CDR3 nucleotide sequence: TGTGCCAGCAGTTTAGGGGACGGGGTAAGCTATGGCTACACCTTC. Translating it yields CASSLGDGVSYGYTF.

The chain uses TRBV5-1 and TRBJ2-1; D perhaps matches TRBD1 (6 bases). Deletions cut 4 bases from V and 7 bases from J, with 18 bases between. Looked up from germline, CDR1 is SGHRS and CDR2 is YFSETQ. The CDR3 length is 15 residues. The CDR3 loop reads CASSPLPQGTNEQFF. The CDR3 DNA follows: TGCGCCAGCAGCCCCCTTCCACAGGGTACGAATGAGCAGTTCTTC.

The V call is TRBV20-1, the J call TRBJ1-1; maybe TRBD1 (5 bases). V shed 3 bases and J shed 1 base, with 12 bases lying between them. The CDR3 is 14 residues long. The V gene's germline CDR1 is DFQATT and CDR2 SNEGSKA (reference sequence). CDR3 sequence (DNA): TGCAGTGCTAGTCGCCAGGGCACGAACACTGAAGCTTTCTTT. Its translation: CSASRQGTNTEAFF.

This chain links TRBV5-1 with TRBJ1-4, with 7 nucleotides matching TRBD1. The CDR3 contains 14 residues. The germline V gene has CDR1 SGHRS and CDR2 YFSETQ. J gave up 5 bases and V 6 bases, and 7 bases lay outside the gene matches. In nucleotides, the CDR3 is TGCGCCAGCAAGACCGGGACAGCAAATGAAAAACTGTTTTTT. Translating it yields CASKTGTANEKLFF.

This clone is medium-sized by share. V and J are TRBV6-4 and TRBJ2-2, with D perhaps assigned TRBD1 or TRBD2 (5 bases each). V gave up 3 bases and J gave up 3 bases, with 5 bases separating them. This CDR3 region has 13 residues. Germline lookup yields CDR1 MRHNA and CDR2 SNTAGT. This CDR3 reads CASSEGDTGELFF. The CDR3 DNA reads TGTGCCAGCAGTGAGGGGGACACCGGGGAGCTGTTTTTT.

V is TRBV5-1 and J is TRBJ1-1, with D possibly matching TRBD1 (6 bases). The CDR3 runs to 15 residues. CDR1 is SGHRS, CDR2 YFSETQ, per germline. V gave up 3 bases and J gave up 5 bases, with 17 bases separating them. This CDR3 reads CASSSIGQLRTEAFF. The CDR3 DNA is TGCGCCAGCAGCTCGATCGGACAGCTTCGGACTGAAGCTTTCTTT.

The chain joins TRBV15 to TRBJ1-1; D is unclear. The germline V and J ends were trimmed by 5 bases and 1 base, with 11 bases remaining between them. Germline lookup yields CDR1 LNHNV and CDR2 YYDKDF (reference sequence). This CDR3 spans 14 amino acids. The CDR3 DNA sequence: TGTGCCACCAGCTTCCCGAGACAGAACACTGAAGCTTTCTTT. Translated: CATSFPRQNTEAFF. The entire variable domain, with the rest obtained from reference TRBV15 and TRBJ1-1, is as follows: DAMVIQNPRYQVTQFGKPVTLSCSQTLNHNVMYWYQQKSSQAPKLLFHYYDKDFNNEADTPDNFQSRRPNTSFCFLDIRSPGLGDTAMYLCATSFPRQNTEAFFGQGTRLTVV.

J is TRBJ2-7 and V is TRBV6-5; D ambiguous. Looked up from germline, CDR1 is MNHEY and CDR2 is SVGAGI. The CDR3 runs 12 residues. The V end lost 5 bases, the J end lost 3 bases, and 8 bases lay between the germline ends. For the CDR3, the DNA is TGTGCCAGCAGTCCTGTCCACTACGAGCAGTACTTC. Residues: CASSPVHYEQYF.

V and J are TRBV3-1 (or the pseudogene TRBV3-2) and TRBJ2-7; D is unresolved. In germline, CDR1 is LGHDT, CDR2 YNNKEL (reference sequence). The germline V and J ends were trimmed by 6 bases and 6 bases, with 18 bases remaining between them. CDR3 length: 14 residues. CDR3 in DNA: TGTGCCAGCAGTCCGGGCCCACCTCCCTCCGAGCAGTACTTC. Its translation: CASSPGPPPSEQYF.

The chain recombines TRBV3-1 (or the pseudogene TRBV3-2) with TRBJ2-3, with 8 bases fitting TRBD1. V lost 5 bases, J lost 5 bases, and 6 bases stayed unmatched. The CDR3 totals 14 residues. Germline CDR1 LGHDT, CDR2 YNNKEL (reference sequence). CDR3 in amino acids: CASSNQGAGDTQYF. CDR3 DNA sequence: TGTGCCAGCAGCAACCAGGGGGCGGGAGATACGCAGTATTTT.

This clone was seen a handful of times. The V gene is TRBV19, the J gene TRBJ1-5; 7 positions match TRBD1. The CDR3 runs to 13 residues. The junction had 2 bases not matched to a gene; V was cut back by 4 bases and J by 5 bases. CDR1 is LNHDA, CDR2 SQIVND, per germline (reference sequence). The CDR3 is CASSRDRDQPQHF. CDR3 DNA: TGTGCCAGTAGTAGAGACAGGGATCAGCCCCAGCATTTT.

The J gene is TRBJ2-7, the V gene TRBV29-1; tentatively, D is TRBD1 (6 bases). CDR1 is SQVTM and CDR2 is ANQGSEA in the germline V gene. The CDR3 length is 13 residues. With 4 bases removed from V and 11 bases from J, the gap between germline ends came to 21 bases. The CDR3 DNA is TGCAGCGTTGTGGTCTGGACAGTGGGGCCCGAGTACTTC. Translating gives CSVVVWTVGPEYF.

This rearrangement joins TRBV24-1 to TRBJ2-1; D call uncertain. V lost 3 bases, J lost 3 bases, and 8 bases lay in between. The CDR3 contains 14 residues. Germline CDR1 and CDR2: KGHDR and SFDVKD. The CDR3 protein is CATSDHTSYNEQFF. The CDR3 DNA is TGTGCCACCAGTGATCATACCAGCTACAATGAGCAGTTCTTC.

CDR3 nucleotides: TGTGCCAGCAGCGCGGGACAGTGGAACACTGAAGCTTTCTTT. This translates into CASSAGQWNTEAFF. This chain connects TRBV9 to TRBJ1-1, with 7 bases identical to TRBD1. Germline CDR1 SGDLS, CDR2 YYNGEE. The junction had 3 bases not matched to a gene; V was cut back by 3 bases and J by 1 base. This CDR3 contains 14 residues.

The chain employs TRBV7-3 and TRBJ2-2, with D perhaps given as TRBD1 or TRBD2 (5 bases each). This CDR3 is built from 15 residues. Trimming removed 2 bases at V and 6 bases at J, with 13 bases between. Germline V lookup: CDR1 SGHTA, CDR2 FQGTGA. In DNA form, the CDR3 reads TGTGCCAGCAGCTTAGATGGGACCCCAGCCGGGGAGCTGTTTTTT. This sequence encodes CASSLDGTPAGELFF. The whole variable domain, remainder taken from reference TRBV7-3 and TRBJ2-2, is GAGVSQTPSNKVTEKGKYVELRCDPISGHTALYWYRQSLGQGPEFLIYFQGTGAADDSGLPNDRFFAVRPEGSVSTLKIQRTERGDSAVYLCASSLDGTPAGELFFGEGSRLTVL.

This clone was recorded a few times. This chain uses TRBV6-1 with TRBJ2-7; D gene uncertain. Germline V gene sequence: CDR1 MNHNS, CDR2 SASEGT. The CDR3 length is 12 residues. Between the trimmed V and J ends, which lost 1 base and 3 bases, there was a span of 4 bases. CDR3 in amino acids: CASSEDIYEQYF. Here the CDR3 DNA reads TGTGCCAGCAGTGAAGATATCTACGAGCAGTACTTC.

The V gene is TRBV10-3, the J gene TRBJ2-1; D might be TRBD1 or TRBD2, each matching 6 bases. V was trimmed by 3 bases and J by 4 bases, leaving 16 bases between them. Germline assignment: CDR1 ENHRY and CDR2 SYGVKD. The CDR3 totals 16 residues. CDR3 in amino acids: CAISEGGGGSYNEQFF. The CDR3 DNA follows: TGTGCCATCAGTGAAGGAGGGGGTGGGTCGTACAATGAGCAGTTCTTC.

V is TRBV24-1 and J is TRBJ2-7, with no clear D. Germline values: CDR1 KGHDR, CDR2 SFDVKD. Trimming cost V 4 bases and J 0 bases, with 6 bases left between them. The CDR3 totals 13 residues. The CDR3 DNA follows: TGTGCCACCAGTGAACAGAACTCCTACGAGCAGTACTTC. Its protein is CATSEQNSYEQYF.

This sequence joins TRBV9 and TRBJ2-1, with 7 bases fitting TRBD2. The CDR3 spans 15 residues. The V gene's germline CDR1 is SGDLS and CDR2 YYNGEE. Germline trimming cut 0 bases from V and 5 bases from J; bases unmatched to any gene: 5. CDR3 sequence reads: CASSVAPSGDNEQFF. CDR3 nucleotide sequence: TGTGCCAGCAGCGTAGCCCCTAGCGGAGACAATGAGCAGTTCTTC.

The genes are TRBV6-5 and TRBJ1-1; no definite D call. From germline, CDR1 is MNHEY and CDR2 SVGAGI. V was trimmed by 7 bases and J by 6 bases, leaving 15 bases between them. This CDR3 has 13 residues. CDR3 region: CASTLLGVPEAFF. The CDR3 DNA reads TGTGCCAGCACTCTCCTGGGAGTCCCTGAAGCTTTCTTT.

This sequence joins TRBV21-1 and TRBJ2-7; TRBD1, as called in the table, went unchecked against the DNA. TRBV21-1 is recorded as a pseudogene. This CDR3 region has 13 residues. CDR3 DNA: TGTGCCCCAGGTGGGGACAGCTCCTACGAGCAGTACTTC. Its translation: CAPGGDSSYEQYF.

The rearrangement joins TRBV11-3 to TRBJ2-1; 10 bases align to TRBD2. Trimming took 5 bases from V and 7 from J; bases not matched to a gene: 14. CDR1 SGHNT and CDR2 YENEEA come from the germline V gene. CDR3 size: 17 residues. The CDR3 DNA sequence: TGTGCCAGCAGCCCCTCCGGGGCTAGCGGGAGTCGAAATGAGCAGTTCTTC. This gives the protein CASSPSGASGSRNEQFF.

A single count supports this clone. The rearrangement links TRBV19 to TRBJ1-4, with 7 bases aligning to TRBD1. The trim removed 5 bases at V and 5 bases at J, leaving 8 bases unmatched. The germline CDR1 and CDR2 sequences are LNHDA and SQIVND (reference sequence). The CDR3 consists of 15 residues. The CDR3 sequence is CASSSRTGPNEKLFF. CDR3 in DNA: TGTGCCAGTAGTTCTCGGACAGGACCGAATGAAAAACTGTTTTTT.

CDR3 protein: CASSSRGVPDTQYF. The CDR3, as DNA: TGCGCCAGCAGCTCCCGGGGGGTCCCAGATACGCAGTATTTT. The V call is TRBV5-1, the J call TRBJ2-3; 7 nucleotides match TRBD2. From germline, CDR1 is SGHRS and CDR2 YFSETQ. J gave up 4 bases and V 3 bases, and 5 bases lay outside the gene matches. CDR3 length: 14 residues.

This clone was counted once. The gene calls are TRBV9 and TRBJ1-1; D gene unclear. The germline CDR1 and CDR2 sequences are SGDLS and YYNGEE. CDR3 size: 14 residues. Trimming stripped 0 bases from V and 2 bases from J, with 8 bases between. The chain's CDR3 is CASSVEQLNTEAFF. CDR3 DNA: TGTGCCAGCAGCGTAGAACAGTTAAACACTGAAGCTTTCTTT.

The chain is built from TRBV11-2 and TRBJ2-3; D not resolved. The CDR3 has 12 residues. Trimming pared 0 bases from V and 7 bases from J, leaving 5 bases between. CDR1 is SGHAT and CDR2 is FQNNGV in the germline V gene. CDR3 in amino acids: CASSLEANTQYF. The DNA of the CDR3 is TGTGCCAGCAGCTTAGAAGCTAATACGCAGTATTTT.